The 14 T cell receptor beta chains given below trace back to one sample, sequenced in a study of cytomegalovirus exposure and HLA in healthy donors. Primers included in the PCR were 60 Vbeta and 13 Jbeta primers. Produced via immunoSEQ multiplex PCR; TCRdb's table is partial and in-frame only. Counted here are 150,000 to 200,000 clones, 65% to 90% occurring once; the ten biggest clones make up 2% to 2.5%. The sequencing input was PBMCs. Every receptor here comes from a woman in her fifties or sixties in good health and CMV-seronegative.

The chain recombines TRBV19 with TRBJ2-7; TRBD1 matches 11 bases. J lost 8 bases, V lost 5 bases, and 5 bases had no gene match. The CDR3 contains 13 residues. Germline CDR1 LNHDA, CDR2 SQIVND (reference sequence). The CDR3 here is CASSLGQGDKQYF. CDR3 sequence (DNA): TGTGCCAGTAGTCTGGGACAGGGGGACAAGCAGTACTTC.

V and J are TRBV4-2 and TRBJ1-1; D is possibly TRBD1 (5 bases). Trimming left V 6 bases short and J 1 base short, with 12 bases between. The CDR3 sequence is 14 residues long. CDR1 LGHNA and CDR2 YNFKEQ come from the germline V gene. In nucleotides, the CDR3 is TGTGCCAGCAGGTGGGGCGGGACGAACACTGAAGCTTTCTTT. It translates to CASRWGGTNTEAFF.

The V gene is TRBV11-1, the J gene TRBJ1-4; 8 positions match TRBD1. CDR3 length equals 15 residues. The trim removed 4 bases at V and 5 bases at J, leaving 6 bases unmatched. Looked up from germline, CDR1 is SGHAT and CDR2 is FQDESV (reference sequence). CDR3 coding DNA: TGTGCCAGCAGCTCTAGGACAGGGAAGAATGAAAAACTGTTTTTT. It specifies CASSSRTGKNEKLFF.

This rearrangement joins TRBV5-1 to TRBJ1-2; TRBD1 agrees at 8 bases. V lost 4 bases, J lost 8 bases, and 10 bases stayed unmatched. The CDR3 length is 14 residues. Germline V gene lookup returns CDR1 SGHRS and CDR2 YFSETQ. The CDR3 region is CASSVSTGVAGYTF. In DNA form, the CDR3 reads TGCGCCAGCAGCGTATCGACAGGGGTAGCGGGCTACACCTTC.

Remarks on this clone: A read error may produce the germline difference seen at one junction end. The chain uses TRBV7-9 and TRBJ1-2, with 8 bases identical to TRBD1. Germline values: CDR1 SEHNR, CDR2 FQNEAQ (reference sequence). The CDR3 loop spans 14 amino acids. The CDR3 here is CSSSNPQGGYGYTF. Written as DNA, the CDR3 is TGTTCCAGCAGCAACCCACAGGGGGGGTATGGCTACACCTTC.

Comment on this clone: A read error may produce the germline difference seen at one junction end. The genes are TRBV7-9 and TRBJ2-7; TRBD1 aligns across 10 bases. The CDR3 is 17 residues long. Per germline, CDR1 SEHNR and CDR2 FQNEAQ (reference sequence). Written as DNA, the CDR3 is TGTTCCAGCAGCTCCAAACTAGCCGGGACAGGGGTCGACGAGCAGTACTTC. This sequence encodes CSSSSKLAGTGVDEQYF.

J is TRBJ2-5 and V is TRBV28; TRBD1 matches at 9 bases. J gave up 4 bases and V 7 bases, and 13 bases lay outside the gene matches. Germline lookup yields CDR1 MDHEN and CDR2 SYDVKM. The CDR3 is 16 amino acids. CDR3 sequence (DNA): TGTGCCAGCACTTCCTCTGGGACAGGGATTCGAGAGACCCAGTACTTC. Protein sequence: CASTSSGTGIRETQYF.

The chain has TRBV6-1 and TRBJ1-1; 12 nucleotides agree with TRBD1. Trimming at V came to 6 bases and at J to 7 bases, leaving 9 bases not matched to a gene. Germline V lookup: CDR1 MNHNS, CDR2 SASEGT. CDR3 length equals 15 residues. The CDR3 DNA reads TGTGCCAGCAGCCGGGACAGGGGGCAAGGGAGTGAAGCTTTCTTT. This sequence encodes CASSRDRGQGSEAFF.

The chain is built from TRBV28 and TRBJ2-7, with 10 bases aligning to TRBD2. The CDR3 totals 15 residues. Unmatched junction bases numbered 8, after V lost 5 bases and J lost 4 bases. CDR1 is MDHEN and CDR2 is SYDVKM in the germline V gene. As DNA, the CDR3 is TGTGCCAGCAGTACAACCGGACTAGCGGATTACGAGCAGTACTTC. This gives the protein CASSTTGLADYEQYF.

The chain is built from TRBV19 and TRBJ2-3; D is uncertain. Germline CDR1 reads LNHDA; CDR2 reads SQIVND (reference sequence). Trimming pared 5 bases from V and 1 base from J, leaving 10 bases between. The CDR3 is 14 residues long. The CDR3 region is CASSALVGTDTQYF. The DNA of the CDR3 is TGTGCCAGTAGTGCCCTAGTCGGCACAGATACGCAGTATTTT. The whole variable domain, filled in from reference TRBV19 and TRBJ2-3, reads DGGITQSPKYLFRKEGQNVTLSCEQNLNHDAMYWYRQDPGQGLRLIYYSQIVNDFQKGDIAEGYSVSREKKESFPLTVTSAQKNPTAFYLCASSALVGTDTQYFGPGTRLTVL.

The V gene is TRBV5-1, the J gene TRBJ2-7; D is perhaps TRBD2 (6 bases). The CDR3 is made up of 16 amino acids. Trimming took 3 bases from V and 2 from J, leaving 18 bases between them. Germline V gene sequence: CDR1 SGHRS, CDR2 YFSETQ. CDR3 coding DNA: TGCGCCAGCAGCTCACAGGCGACCGGGACTGCCTACGAGCAGTACTTC. It encodes CASSSQATGTAYEQYF.

This clone has only one observation. The V and J genes are TRBV28 and TRBJ1-1; TRBD1 matches at 7 bases. Germline CDR1 MDHEN, CDR2 SYDVKM. This CDR3 has 12 amino acids. The V segment lost 5 bases and the J segment 8 bases; nucleotides outside the gene matches: 5. The CDR3 region has the DNA TGTGCCAGCAGTACCAGGGGGAACGAAGCTTTCTTT. Translation gives CASSTRGNEAFF.

The V call is TRBV25-1, the J call TRBJ1-2; D not certain. Germline CDR1 reads MGHDK; CDR2 reads SYGVNS. This CDR3 comprises 13 residues. V was shortened by 2 bases and J by 8 bases, with 12 bases between the two germline ends. The CDR3, as DNA: TGTGCCAGCAGTGAAGAGGTGGCCAGCGGCTACACCTTC. Amino acid sequence: CASSEEVASGYTF.

This clone was observed once. The V call is TRBV27, the J call TRBJ2-2; a possible D gene is TRBD2 (6 bases). This CDR3 spans 17 amino acids. Germline V gene lookup returns CDR1 MNHEY and CDR2 SMNVEV (reference sequence). V gave up 0 bases and J gave up 6 bases, with 17 bases separating them. CDR3 sequence reads: CASSLSRDSMRSGELFF. Written as DNA, the CDR3 is TGTGCCAGCAGTTTATCGAGGGACTCAATGAGGTCCGGGGAGCTGTTTTTT.